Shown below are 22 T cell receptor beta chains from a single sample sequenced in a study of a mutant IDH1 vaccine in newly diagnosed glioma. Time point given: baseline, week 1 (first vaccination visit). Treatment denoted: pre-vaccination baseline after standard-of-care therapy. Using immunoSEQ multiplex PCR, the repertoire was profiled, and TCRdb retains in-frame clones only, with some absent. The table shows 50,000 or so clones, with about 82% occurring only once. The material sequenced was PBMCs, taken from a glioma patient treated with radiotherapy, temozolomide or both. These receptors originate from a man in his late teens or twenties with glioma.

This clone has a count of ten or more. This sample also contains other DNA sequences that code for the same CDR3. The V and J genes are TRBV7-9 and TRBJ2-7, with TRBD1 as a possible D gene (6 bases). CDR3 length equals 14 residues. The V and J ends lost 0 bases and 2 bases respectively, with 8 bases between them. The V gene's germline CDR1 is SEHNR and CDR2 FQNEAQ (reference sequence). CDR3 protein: CASSLARTAYEQYF. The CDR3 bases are TGTGCCAGCAGCTTAGCCCGGACAGCCTACGAGCAGTACTTC.

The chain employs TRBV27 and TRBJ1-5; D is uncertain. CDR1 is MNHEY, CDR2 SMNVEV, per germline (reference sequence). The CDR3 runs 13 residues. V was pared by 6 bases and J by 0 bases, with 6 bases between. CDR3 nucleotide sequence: TGTGCCAGCAGCCGGGCTAGCAATCAGCCCCAGCATTTT. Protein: CASSRASNQPQHF.

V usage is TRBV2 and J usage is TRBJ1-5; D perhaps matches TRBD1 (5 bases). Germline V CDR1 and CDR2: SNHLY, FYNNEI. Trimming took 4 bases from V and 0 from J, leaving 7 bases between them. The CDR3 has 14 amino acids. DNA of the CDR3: TGTGCCAGCAGTGCCAGGGATAGCAATCAGCCCCAGCATTTT. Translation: CASSARDSNQPQHF. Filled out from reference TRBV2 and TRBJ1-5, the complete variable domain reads EPEVTQTPSHQVTQMGQEVILRCVPISNHLYFYWYRQILGQKVEFLVSFYNNEISEKSEIFDDQFSVERPDGSNFTLKIRSTKLEDSAMYFCASSARDSNQPQHFGDGTRLSIL.

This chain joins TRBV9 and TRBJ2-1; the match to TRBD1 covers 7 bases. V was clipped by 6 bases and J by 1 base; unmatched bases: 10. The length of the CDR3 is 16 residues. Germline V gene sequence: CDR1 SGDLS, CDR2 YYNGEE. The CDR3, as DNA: TGTGCCAGCACCCGAGGGGGCAGGGGTTCCTACAATGAGCAGTTCTTC. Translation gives CASTRGGRGSYNEQFF. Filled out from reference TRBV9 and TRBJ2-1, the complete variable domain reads DSGVTQTPKHLITATGQRVTLRCSPRSGDLSVYWYQQSLDQGLQFLIQYYNGEERAKGNILERFSAQQFPDLHSELNLSSLELGDSALYFCASTRGGRGSYNEQFFGPGTRLTVL.

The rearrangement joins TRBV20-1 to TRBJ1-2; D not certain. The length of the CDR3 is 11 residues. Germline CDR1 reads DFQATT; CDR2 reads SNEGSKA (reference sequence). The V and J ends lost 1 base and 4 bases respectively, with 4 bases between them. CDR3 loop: CSARALYGYTF. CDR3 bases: TGCAGTGCTAGAGCCCTCTATGGCTACACCTTC.

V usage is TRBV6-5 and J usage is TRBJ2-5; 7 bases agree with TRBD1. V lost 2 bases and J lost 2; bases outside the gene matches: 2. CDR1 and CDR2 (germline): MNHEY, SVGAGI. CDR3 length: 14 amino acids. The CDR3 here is CASSYRDRQETQYF. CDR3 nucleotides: TGTGCCAGCAGTTACCGGGACAGACAAGAGACCCAGTACTTC.

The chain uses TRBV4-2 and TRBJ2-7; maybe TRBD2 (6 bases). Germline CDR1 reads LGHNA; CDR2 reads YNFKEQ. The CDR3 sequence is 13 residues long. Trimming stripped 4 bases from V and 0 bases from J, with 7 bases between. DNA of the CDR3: TGTGCCAGCAGCCGGGGGGACTCCTACGAGCAGTACTTC. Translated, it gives CASSRGDSYEQYF.

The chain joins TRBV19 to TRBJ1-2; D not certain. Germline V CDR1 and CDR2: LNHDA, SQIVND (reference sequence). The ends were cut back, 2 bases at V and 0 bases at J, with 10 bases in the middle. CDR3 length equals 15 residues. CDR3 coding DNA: TGTGCCAGTAGTATAAGTAGTGGGGCTAACTATGGCTACACCTTC. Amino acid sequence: CASSISSGANYGYTF.

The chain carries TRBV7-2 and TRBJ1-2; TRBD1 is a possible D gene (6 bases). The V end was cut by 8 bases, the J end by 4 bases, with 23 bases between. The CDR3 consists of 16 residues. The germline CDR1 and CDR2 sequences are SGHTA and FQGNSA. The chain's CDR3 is CASRRHGAGDAYGYTF. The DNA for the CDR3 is TGTGCCAGCCGAAGACACGGGGCAGGGGACGCCTATGGCTACACCTTC.

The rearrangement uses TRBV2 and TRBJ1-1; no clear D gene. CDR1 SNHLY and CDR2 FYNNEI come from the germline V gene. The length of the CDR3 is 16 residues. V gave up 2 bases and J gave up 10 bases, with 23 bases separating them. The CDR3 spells CASSEWVSRPHGRAFF. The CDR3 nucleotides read TGTGCCAGCAGTGAATGGGTATCGAGGCCTCATGGAAGAGCTTTCTTT.

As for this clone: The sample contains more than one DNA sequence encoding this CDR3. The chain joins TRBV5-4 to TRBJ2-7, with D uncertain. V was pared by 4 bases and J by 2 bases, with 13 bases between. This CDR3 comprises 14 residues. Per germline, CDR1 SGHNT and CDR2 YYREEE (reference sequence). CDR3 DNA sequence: TGTGCCAGCAGCCCAGGCCTGGGAACCTACGAGCAGTACTTC. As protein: CASSPGLGTYEQYF.

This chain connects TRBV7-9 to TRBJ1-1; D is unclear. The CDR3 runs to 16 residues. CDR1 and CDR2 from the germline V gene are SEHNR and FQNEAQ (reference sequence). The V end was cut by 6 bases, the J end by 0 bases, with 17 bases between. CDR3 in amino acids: CASSTAPMPLNTEAFF. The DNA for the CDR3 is TGTGCCAGCAGTACTGCCCCCATGCCCTTGAACACTGAAGCTTTCTTT.

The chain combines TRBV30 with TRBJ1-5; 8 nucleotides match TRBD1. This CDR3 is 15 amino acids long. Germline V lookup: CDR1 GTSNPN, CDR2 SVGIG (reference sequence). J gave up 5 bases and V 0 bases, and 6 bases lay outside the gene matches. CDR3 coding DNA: TGTGCCTGGAGTGTTCGGACAGGGTTTCATCAGCCCCAGCATTTT. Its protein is CAWSVRTGFHQPQHF. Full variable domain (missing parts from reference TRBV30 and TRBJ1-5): SQTIHQWPATLVQPVGSPLSLECTVEGTSNPNLYWYRQAAGRGLQLLFYSVGIGQISSEVPQNLSASRPQDRQFILSSKKLLLSDSGFYLCAWSVRTGFHQPQHFGDGTRLSIL.

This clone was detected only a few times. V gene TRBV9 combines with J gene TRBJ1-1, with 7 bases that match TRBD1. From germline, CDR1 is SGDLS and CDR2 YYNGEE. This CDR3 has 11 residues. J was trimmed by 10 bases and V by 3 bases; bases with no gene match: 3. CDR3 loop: CASSGPGGAFF. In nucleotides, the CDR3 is TGTGCCAGCAGCGGGCCAGGGGGAGCTTTCTTT.

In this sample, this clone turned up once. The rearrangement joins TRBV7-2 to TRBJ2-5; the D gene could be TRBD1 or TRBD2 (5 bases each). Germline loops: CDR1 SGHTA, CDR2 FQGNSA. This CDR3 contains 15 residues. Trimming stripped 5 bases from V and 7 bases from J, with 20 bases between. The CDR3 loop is CASSTSPGAPGTQYF. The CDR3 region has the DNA TGTGCCAGCAGCACCTCTCCCGGGGCACCAGGGACCCAGTACTTC.

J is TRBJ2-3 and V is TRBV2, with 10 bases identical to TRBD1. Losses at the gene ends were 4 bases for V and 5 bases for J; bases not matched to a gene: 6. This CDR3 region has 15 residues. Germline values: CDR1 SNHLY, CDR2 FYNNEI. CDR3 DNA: TGTGCCAGCAGTGGACAGGGGGCAGGGGGAGATACGCAGTATTTT. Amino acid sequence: CASSGQGAGGDTQYF.

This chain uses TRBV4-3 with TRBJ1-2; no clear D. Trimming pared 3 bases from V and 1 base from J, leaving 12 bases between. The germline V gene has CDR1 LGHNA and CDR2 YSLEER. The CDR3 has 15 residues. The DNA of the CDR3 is TGCGCCAGCAGCCAGTCCCTTGGCCTTAACTATGGCTACACCTTC. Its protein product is CASSQSLGLNYGYTF.

CDR3 bases: TGCGCCAGCAGCATTGCCAGTGAGTATGGCTACACCTTC. It codes for CASSIASEYGYTF. This sequence joins TRBV5-1 and TRBJ1-2; unclear D gene. Germline V gene data show CDR1 as SGHRS and CDR2 as YFSETQ. The CDR3 runs to 13 residues. Trimming took 4 bases from V and 5 from J, leaving 12 bases between them.

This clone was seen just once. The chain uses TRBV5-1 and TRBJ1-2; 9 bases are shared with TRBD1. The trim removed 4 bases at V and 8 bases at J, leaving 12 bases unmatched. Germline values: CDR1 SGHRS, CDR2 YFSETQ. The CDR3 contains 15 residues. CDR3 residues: CASSKRQGENRGYTF. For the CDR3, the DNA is TGCGCCAGCAGCAAAAGACAGGGGGAAAATAGGGGCTACACCTTC.

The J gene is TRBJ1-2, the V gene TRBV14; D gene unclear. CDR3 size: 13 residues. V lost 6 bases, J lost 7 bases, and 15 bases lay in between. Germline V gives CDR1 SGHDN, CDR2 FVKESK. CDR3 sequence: CASRPNLAGGYTF. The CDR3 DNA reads TGTGCCAGCAGGCCCAACCTGGCGGGTGGCTACACCTTC.

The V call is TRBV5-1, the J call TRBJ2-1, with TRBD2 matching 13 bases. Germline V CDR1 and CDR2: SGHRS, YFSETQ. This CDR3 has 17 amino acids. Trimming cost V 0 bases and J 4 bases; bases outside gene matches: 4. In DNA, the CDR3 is TGCGCCAGCAGCTTGGGGACTAGCGGGAGAGGATACAATGAGCAGTTCTTC. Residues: CASSLGTSGRGYNEQFF.

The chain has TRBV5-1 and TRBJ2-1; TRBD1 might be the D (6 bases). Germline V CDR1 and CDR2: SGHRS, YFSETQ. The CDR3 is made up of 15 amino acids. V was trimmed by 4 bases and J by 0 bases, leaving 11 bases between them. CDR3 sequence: CASSGGRSSYNEQFF. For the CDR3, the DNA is TGCGCCAGCAGCGGGGGCCGGAGCTCCTACAATGAGCAGTTCTTC. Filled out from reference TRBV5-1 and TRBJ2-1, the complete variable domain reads KAGVTQTPRYLIKTRGQQVTLSCSPISGHRSVSWYQQTPGQGLQFLFEYFSETQRNKGNFPGRFSGRQFSNSRSEMNVSTLELGDSALYLCASSGGRSSYNEQFFGPGTRLTVL.